These 24 T cell receptor beta chains were sequenced from one sample in a study of T cell changes during pregnancy in multiple sclerosis. Method: immunoSEQ multiplex PCR; TCRdb's copy keeps in-frame clones and lacks some. The sample gives under 95,000 clones, roughly 89% of which show up once; over 1.5% is in the top ten. Source: peripheral blood, taken after pregnancy. Source of these receptors: a female donor in good health, enrolled as a control in a pregnancy study.

The CDR3 sequence is CASSGTGNQETQYF. In nucleotides, the CDR3 is TGTGCCAGCTCAGGAACAGGGAACCAAGAGACCCAGTACTTC. This chain links TRBV18 with TRBJ2-5, with a possible D match to TRBD1 (6 bases). The length of the CDR3 is 14 residues. Germline CDR1 is KGHSH and CDR2 is LQKENI. The V end was cut by 5 bases, the J end by 0 bases, with 10 bases between. Drawing the rest from reference TRBV18 and TRBJ2-5, the complete variable domain is NAGVMQNPRHLVRRRGQEARLRCSPMKGHSHVYWYRQLPEEGLKFMVYLQKENIIDESGMPKERFSAEFPKEGPSILRIQQVVRGDSAAYFCASSGTGNQETQYFGPGTRLLVL.

CDR3 sequence: CASSHGTGGGNQPQHF. DNA of the CDR3: TGTGCCAGCAGCCACGGGACAGGGGGCGGCAATCAGCCCCAGCATTTT. The chain is built from TRBV6-6 and TRBJ1-5; TRBD1 aligns across 12 bases. Germline lookup yields CDR1 MNHNY and CDR2 SVGAGI (reference sequence). The V gene end was trimmed by 6 bases and the J gene end by 2 bases; junction bases not matched to a gene: 5. CDR3 length: 16 residues.

This clone was counted only a few times. The genes are TRBV4-3 and TRBJ1-1; no reliable D call. The germline CDR1 and CDR2 sequences are LGHNA and YSLEER. The CDR3 consists of 12 residues. V lost 1 base to trimming and J lost 10 bases, with 10 bases between them. CDR3: CASSQGSGRAFF. DNA for the CDR3: TGCGCCAGCAGCCAAGGCTCAGGTCGAGCTTTCTTT.

The chain uses TRBV19 and TRBJ1-5, with TRBD1 as a possible D gene (5 bases). Trimming cost V 5 bases and J 2 bases, with 7 bases left between them. Germline CDR1 and CDR2: LNHDA and SQIVND (reference sequence). The CDR3 has 13 residues. The CDR3 nucleotides read TGTGCCAGTAGTGACAGAGGCAATCAGCCCCAGCATTTT. This gives the protein CASSDRGNQPQHF.

The chain employs TRBV29-1 and TRBJ2-5, with TRBD2 matching over 9 bases. The trim removed 6 bases at V and 1 base at J, leaving 6 bases unmatched. Germline CDR1 SQVTM, CDR2 ANQGSEA. The CDR3 loop spans 14 amino acids. DNA of the CDR3: TGCAGCGTAAAAGGGACTAGCCGCCAAGAGACCCAGTACTTC. Translating it yields CSVKGTSRQETQYF. Full variable domain (remainder filled in from reference TRBV29-1 and TRBJ2-5): SAVISQKPSRDICQRGTSLTIQCQVDSQVTMMFWYRQQPGQSLTLIATANQGSEATYESGFVIDKFPISRPNLTFSTLTVSNMSPEDSSIYLCSVKGTSRQETQYFGPGTRLLVL.

The V and J genes are TRBV4-2 and TRBJ2-3, with 14 bases that match TRBD2. Looked up from germline, CDR1 is LGHNA and CDR2 is YNFKEQ. V trimming: 5 bases; J trimming: 6 bases; junction bases outside the gene matches: 7. This CDR3 spans 16 amino acids. For the CDR3, the DNA is TGTGCCAGCAGCGGGTCCGGGACTAGCGGGGGCGATACGCAGTATTTT. Amino acid sequence: CASSGSGTSGGDTQYF.

The CDR3 DNA reads as TGTGCCACCAGCAGAGGAGACTCTGGAAACACCATATATTTT. Translation: CATSRGDSGNTIYF. V usage is TRBV15 and J usage is TRBJ1-3; unclear D gene. CDR1 LNHNV and CDR2 YYDKDF come from the germline V gene (reference sequence). The CDR3 covers 14 residues. V lost 1 base and J lost 0, with 4 bases in between.

V usage is TRBV14 and J usage is TRBJ1-3; 7 nucleotides align to TRBD1. CDR1 SGHDN and CDR2 FVKESK come from the germline V gene. J lost 2 bases, V lost 3 bases, and 1 base had no gene match. CDR3 size: 14 residues. The CDR3, as DNA: TGTGCCAGCAGCCACCAGGGGGCTGGAAACACCATATATTTT. It codes for CASSHQGAGNTIYF.

This chain links TRBV6-5 with TRBJ1-2, with 8 bases aligning to TRBD1. The germline V gene has CDR1 MNHEY and CDR2 SVGAGI. Trimming cost V 0 bases and J 8 bases; bases outside gene matches: 2. This CDR3 contains 13 residues. DNA of the CDR3: TGTGCCAGCAGTTACTCGACAGGGGACGGCTACACCTTC. This gives the protein CASSYSTGDGYTF.

The rearrangement links TRBV4-3 to TRBJ1-1, with 10 bases fitting TRBD1. CDR1 and CDR2 from the germline V gene are LGHNA and YSLEER. The CDR3 length is 13 residues. Unmatched junction bases numbered 4, after V lost 4 bases and J lost 8 bases. CDR3 DNA: TGCGCCAGCAGCCCCCGGGACAGGGGAGAAGCTTTCTTT. Its protein product is CASSPRDRGEAFF.

The chain employs TRBV27 and TRBJ2-3; 12 bases are shared with TRBD2. The V and J ends lost 0 bases and 4 bases, in that order; junction bases with no gene match: 5. Germline CDR1 is MNHEY and CDR2 is SMNVEV (reference sequence). The CDR3 runs to 17 residues. The CDR3 is CASSLSGTSGGPDTQYF. The CDR3 coding sequence is TGTGCCAGCAGTTTATCGGGTACTAGCGGGGGGCCAGATACGCAGTATTTT.

This clone came up once. The chain is built from TRBV5-6 and TRBJ1-2; 7 nucleotides match TRBD1. V shed 3 bases, J shed 4 bases, and the junction held 6 bases outside the gene matches. The CDR3 has 14 amino acids. CDR1 and CDR2 from the germline V gene are SGHDT and YYEEEE. The CDR3 DNA is TGTGCCAGCAGCTCCCCCGGGACAGTCTATGGCTACACCTTC. Translating it yields CASSSPGTVYGYTF.

The chain uses TRBV7-9 and TRBJ1-2, with 12 positions matching TRBD1. In germline, CDR1 is SEHNR, CDR2 FQNEAQ (reference sequence). The CDR3 spans 15 residues. After removal of 0 bases from V and 8 bases from J, the junction contained 4 bases not matched to a gene. Written as DNA, the CDR3 is TGTGCCAGCAGCTTAGCGGGGACAGGGGGCGAGGGCTACACCTTC. Amino acid sequence: CASSLAGTGGEGYTF.

CDR3 in amino acids: CASSRQGETQYF. The CDR3, as DNA: TGTGCCAGCAGCAGACAGGGTGAGACCCAGTACTTC. The chain has TRBV6-1 and TRBJ2-5; TRBD1 agrees at 7 bases. CDR3 length equals 12 residues. Germline V gene lookup returns CDR1 MNHNS and CDR2 SASEGT. The trim removed 6 bases at V and 5 bases at J, leaving 3 bases unmatched.

This chain connects TRBV7-2 to TRBJ1-5; the D gene is possibly TRBD1 (5 bases). V lost 2 bases and J lost 2, with 7 bases in between. Germline lookup yields CDR1 SGHTA and CDR2 FQGNSA. The CDR3 has 14 residues. CDR3 nucleotides: TGTGCCAGCAGCTTAAGGGGTGGCAATCAGCCCCAGCATTTT. This sequence encodes CASSLRGGNQPQHF.

The chain combines TRBV7-2 with TRBJ2-3, with 7 bases aligning to TRBD2. This CDR3 has 16 amino acids. The V and J ends lost 0 bases and 2 bases, in that order; junction bases with no gene match: 5. Germline V gene sequence: CDR1 SGHTA, CDR2 FQGNSA. CDR3 protein: CASSLAGAGTTDTQYF. CDR3 DNA: TGTGCCAGCAGCTTAGCGGGAGCGGGGACCACAGATACGCAGTATTTT.

This clone occurred a few times. The chain recombines TRBV5-4 with TRBJ1-2; TRBD1 agrees at 7 bases. With 1 base clipped from V and 4 bases from J, the junction kept 16 bases outside the gene matches. Looked up from germline, CDR1 is SGHNT and CDR2 is YYREEE (reference sequence). The CDR3 consists of 18 residues. The CDR3 protein is CASSLTRGVLSLFYGYTF. The CDR3 DNA reads TGTGCCAGCAGCTTGACCAGGGGGGTACTTTCTCTTTTCTATGGCTACACCTTC. The full variable domain, with the rest looked up from reference TRBV5-4 and TRBJ1-2, is ETGVTQSPTHLIKTRGQQVTLRCSSQSGHNTVSWYQQALGQGPQFIFQYYREEENGRGNFPPRFSGLQFPNYSSELNVNALELDDSALYLCASSLTRGVLSLFYGYTFGSGTRLTVV.

The genes are TRBV4-3 and TRBJ1-1, with D uncertain. The CDR3 consists of 13 residues. Trimming shortened V by 3 bases and J by 1 base, and 6 bases separated the two germline ends. Germline CDR1 is LGHNA and CDR2 is YSLEER. The CDR3 here is CASSHHRNTEAFF. CDR3 coding DNA: TGCGCCAGCAGCCATCACAGGAACACTGAAGCTTTCTTT.

The rearrangement joins TRBV15 to TRBJ2-1; 12 nucleotides align to TRBD2. J gave up 4 bases and V 5 bases, and 3 bases lay outside the gene matches. The CDR3 spans 15 residues. Germline-derived CDR1 and CDR2 are LNHNV and YYDKDF (reference sequence). CDR3 sequence reads: CATSGLAGGYNEQFF. As DNA, the CDR3 is TGTGCCACCAGCGGCCTAGCGGGGGGGTACAATGAGCAGTTCTTC.

The CDR3 DNA follows: TGTGCCACCAGCGGGAGGTGGGACAGGAACGAGCAGTACTTC. As protein: CATSGRWDRNEQYF. The chain links TRBV15 to TRBJ2-7; TRBD1 aligns across 8 bases. The germline CDR1 and CDR2 sequences are LNHNV and YYDKDF (reference sequence). Trimming took 5 bases from V and 5 from J; bases not matched to a gene: 8. The CDR3 consists of 14 residues.

This clone showed up just once. The genes are TRBV6-1 and TRBJ1-6, with TRBD1 as a possible D gene (6 bases). Germline V CDR1 and CDR2: MNHNS, SASEGT. This CDR3 is built from 14 residues. Trimming removed 8 bases at V and 3 bases at J, with 11 bases between. CDR3 amino acids: CASGRQDYNSPLHF. Here the CDR3 DNA reads TGTGCCAGCGGAAGACAGGACTATAATTCACCCCTCCACTTT.

The CDR3 here is CASSQDRVGNTIYF. The CDR3 DNA follows: TGTGCCAGCAGCCAAGATCGGGTTGGGAACACCATATATTTT. The chain recombines TRBV4-2 with TRBJ1-3; D unclear. The V and J ends lost 0 bases and 7 bases respectively, with 10 bases between them. The CDR3 spans 14 residues. Germline V lookup: CDR1 LGHNA, CDR2 YNFKEQ.

The chain links TRBV7-2 to TRBJ2-7; TRBD1 is a possible D gene (6 bases). Per germline, CDR1 SGHTA and CDR2 FQGNSA. The CDR3 spans 15 residues. V lost 8 bases, J lost 2 bases, and 19 bases lay in between. The CDR3 protein is CASAPSGGSPYEQYF. For the CDR3, the DNA is TGTGCCAGCGCCCCGAGTGGGGGCTCCCCCTACGAGCAGTACTTC.

V and J are TRBV11-2 and TRBJ1-3; D is ambiguous. Germline-derived CDR1 and CDR2 are SGHAT and FQNNGV. The CDR3 spans 16 residues. The ends were cut back, 3 bases at V and 2 bases at J, with 14 bases in the middle. Here the CDR3 reads CASSFNAFGTGNTIYF. The CDR3 coding sequence is TGTGCCAGCAGCTTTAATGCCTTCGGGACTGGAAACACCATATATTTT.